This is a list of T cell receptor beta chains from one sample in a study of cytomegalovirus exposure and HLA in healthy donors. TCRdb's table, derived via immunoSEQ multiplex PCR, lists solely in-frame clones and lacks some. The sample lists 80,000 to 90,000 clones, roughly 74% occurring once. The sample consisted of PBMCs. Receptors were obtained from a man in his forties in good health and CMV-seronegative. The CDR3 runs from the conserved cysteine through the conserved F or W. Fields, in order: J gene, V gene, D gene, clone size, CDR3 protein, CDR3 DNA. D genes are given only for firm matches. Part of the rows lack a size; the others show once, few, many or a class for expanded clones.

>TRBJ1-2|TRBV18|TRBD1|NA
CASSPLGQGGGYTF
TGTGCCAGCTCACCCCTAGGACAGGGTGGTGGCTACACCTTC
>TRBJ1-3|TRBV5-1|NA|NA
CASSLLEGLTGNTIYF
TGCGCCAGCAGCCTCCTGGAGGGCTTAACTGGAAACACCATATATTTT
>TRBJ1-1|TRBV28|NA|NA
CASSLQGPGEAFF
TGTGCCAGCAGCCTCCAAGGACCGGGGGAAGCTTTCTTT
>TRBJ1-4|TRBV30|TRBD1|NA
CAWSVQGAVINEKLFF
TGTGCCTGGAGTGTACAGGGGGCAGTGATTAATGAAAAACTGTTTTTT
>TRBJ1-3|TRBV5-6|TRBD1|NA
CASSPRDRDYSSSGNTIYF
TGTGCCAGCAGCCCACGGGACAGGGACTATTCCTCCTCTGGAAACACCATATATTTT
>TRBJ1-4|TRBV28|TRBD1|once
CASSGTGAFEKLFF
TGTGCCAGCAGCGGGACAGGGGCTTTTGAAAAACTGTTTTTT
>TRBJ2-5|TRBV19|TRBD1|many
CASTSGDRGRETQYF
TGTGCCAGTACCTCTGGGGACAGGGGGCGTGAGACCCAGTACTTC
>TRBJ2-7|TRBV19|NA|NA
CASMGALYEQYF
TGTGCCAGTATGGGAGCCCTCTACGAGCAGTACTTC
>TRBJ2-1|TRBV6-6|TRBD2|NA
CASSRTSGGGAKQFF
TGTGCCAGCAGTCGGACTAGCGGGGGGGGAGCGAAGCAGTTCTTC
>TRBJ1-4|TRBV13|TRBD1|NA
CASSSQAPTGNEKLFF
TGTGCCAGCAGCTCACAGGCCCCGACAGGGAATGAAAAACTGTTTTTT
>TRBJ2-7|TRBV7-9|TRBD2|few
CASSSGLAGPYEQYF
TGTGCCAGCAGCTCCGGACTAGCGGGACCCTACGAGCAGTACTTC
>TRBJ2-7|TRBV27|NA|few
CASSPRGARSYEQYF
TGTGCCAGCAGTCCGCGGGGAGCCCGCTCCTACGAGCAGTACTTC
>TRBJ2-1|TRBV15|TRBD2|NA
CATSRGTSGPQFF
TGTGCCACCAGCAGAGGGACTAGCGGCCCCCAGTTCTTC
>TRBJ2-3|TRBV7-2|NA|few
CASSLEGALTDTQYF
TGTGCCAGCAGCTTAGAAGGGGCTCTCACAGATACGCAGTATTTT
>TRBJ2-3|TRBV10-1|TRBD2|NA
CASSPSGTTDTQYF
TGCGCCAGCAGCCCTAGCGGAACCACAGATACGCAGTATTTT
>TRBJ2-2|TRBV19|TRBD1|NA
CASSEQGKGYTGELFF
TGTGCCAGTAGTGAACAGGGGAAAGGGTACACCGGGGAGCTGTTTTTT
>TRBJ1-4|TRBV11-3|TRBD1|few
CASSVEHRGPDRDEKLFF
TGTGCCAGCAGCGTCGAACACAGGGGGCCCGACCGAGATGAAAAACTGTTTTTT
>TRBJ1-6|TRBV30|NA|NA
CAWSVQGSSPLHF
TGTGCCTGGAGTGTACAGGGAAGTTCACCCCTCCACTTT
>TRBJ2-7|TRBV27|NA|few
CASSLILPGRHEQYF
TGTGCCAGCAGTTTAATTTTGCCAGGGAGGCACGAGCAGTACTTC
>TRBJ1-5|TRBV5-6|NA|NA
CASSLAAGNEPQHF
TGTGCCAGCAGCTTGGCGGCAGGGAACGAGCCCCAGCATTTT
>TRBJ1-1|TRBV5-1|TRBD1|few
CASSWDSATEAFF
TGCGCCAGCAGCTGGGACAGTGCCACTGAAGCTTTCTTT
>TRBJ1-1|TRBV28|NA|NA
CASSLGQGNTEAFF
TGTGCCAGCAGTTTGGGGCAGGGGAACACTGAAGCTTTCTTT
>TRBJ1-1|TRBV29-1|NA|NA
CSVEGFPRGAFF
TGCAGCGTTGAAGGTTTCCCCCGCGGAGCTTTCTTT
>TRBJ2-2|TRBV7-7|TRBD2|NA
CASSRTSGATGELFF
TGTGCTAGCAGCCGGACTAGCGGGGCCACCGGGGAGCTGTTTTTT
>TRBJ2-7|TRBV5-6|TRBD1|few
CASSLQGGSDYEQYF
TGTGCCAGCAGCTTACAGGGGGGTAGCGACTACGAGCAGTACTTC
>TRBJ1-1|TRBV30|TRBD1|NA
CAWSGDRGTEAFF
TGTGCCTGGAGTGGGGACAGGGGCACTGAAGCTTTCTTT
>TRBJ1-4|TRBV19|TRBD1|NA
CASRDRGGDEKLFF
TGTGCCAGTAGGGACAGGGGTGGGGATGAAAAACTGTTTTTT
>TRBJ2-7|TRBV7-9|NA|NA
CASSLPSGRVYEQYF
TGTGCCAGCAGCTTACCCTCCGGTCGGGTCTACGAGCAGTACTTC
>TRBJ1-1|TRBV29-1|NA|NA
CSVDEGAEAFF
TGCAGCGTTGATGAGGGAGCCGAAGCTTTCTTT
>TRBJ1-4|TRBV7-9|NA|NA
CSSSPGNEKLFF
TGTTCCAGCAGCCCGGGTAATGAAAAACTGTTTTTT
>TRBJ2-3|TRBV9|TRBD1|few
CASSVGGQGTDTQYF
TGTGCCAGCAGCGTAGGGGGACAGGGCACAGATACGCAGTATTTT
>TRBJ2-7|TRBV27|TRBD1|once
CASTDRGWGSFPYEQYF
TGTGCCAGCACCGACAGGGGTTGGGGCTCGTTCCCCTACGAGCAGTACTTC
>TRBJ1-4|TRBV6-1|NA|NA
CASSSTRTNEKLFF
TGTGCCAGCAGTTCCACCCGGACTAATGAAAAACTGTTTTTT
>TRBJ1-1|TRBV19|TRBD1|NA
CASSIRGQSEAFF
TGTGCCAGTAGTATAAGGGGGCAATCTGAAGCTTTCTTT
>TRBJ2-3|TRBV4-2|TRBD2|NA
CASSSTSGGTDTQYF
TGTGCCAGCAGTTCCACTAGCGGGGGGACAGATACGCAGTATTTT
>TRBJ2-3|TRBV6-5|NA|NA
CASSYSTGYTDTQYF
TGTGCCAGCAGTTACTCGACCGGGTACACAGATACGCAGTATTTT
>TRBJ2-1|TRBV4-1|TRBD2|few
CASSQRERGGTYNEQFF
TGCGCCAGCAGCCAACGAGAGCGGGGGGGCACCTACAATGAGCAGTTCTTC
>TRBJ2-7|TRBV6-5|NA|NA
CASSQSMYEQYF
TGTGCCAGCAGCCAATCTATGTACGAGCAGTACTTC
>TRBJ1-5|TRBV11-2|NA|NA
CASREGNQPQHF
TGTGCCAGCCGGGAAGGGAATCAGCCCCAGCATTTT
>TRBJ1-5|TRBV19|NA|few
CASSIAGYNQPQHF
TGTGCCAGTAGTATAGCAGGTTACAATCAGCCCCAGCATTTT